This is a list of T cell receptor beta chains from one sample in a study of T cells in Graves' hyperthyroidism and ophthalmopathy. In TCRdb, the multiplex PCR reads were re-called with MiXCR into one record per CDR3 protein. The data show about 740,000 distinct CDR3 sequences, less than 15% seen once. Sequences were obtained from blood. The receptor set was obtained from a woman between 18 and 29 years old with Graves' hyperthyroidism. Each CDR3 is given with its conserved first and last residue. The D gene is left open where the match is weak. Rows may omit the clone size; those that give it use once, few, many or a size class.

-	TRBV6-5	-	TRBJ2-2	CASSYQATLYNTGELFF	TGTGCCAGCAGTTACCAGGCCACACTATACAACACCGGGGAGCTGTTTTTT
TRBD2	TRBV20-1	-	TRBJ2-7	CSGVYFDLAGVLMREPASEQYF	TGCAGTGGAGTTTATTTCGACCTAGCGGGAGTATTGATGCGGGAGCCCGCGAGCGAGCAGTACTTC
TRBD2	TRBV20-1	many	TRBJ2-3	CSARRGTSGTDTQYF	TGCAGTGCTAGACGTGGGACTAGCGGCACAGATACGCAGTATTTT
-	TRBV3-1	-	TRBJ2-3	CASSQVGDTQCF	TGTGCCAGCAGCCAAGTCGGGGACACGCAGTGTTTT
-	TRBV18	many	TRBJ2-3	CASSQGLSLDTQYF	TGTGCCAGCTCACAGGGACTTAGCTTGGATACGCAGTATTTT
-	TRBV24-1	-	TRBJ2-7	CATPGTLDEQYF	TGTGCCACCCCCGGGACTTTGGACGAGCAGTACTTC
-	TRBV18	-	TRBJ2-7	CASSSTPGPSYEQYF	TGTGCCAGCTCCTCTACTCCGGGCCCTTCCTACGAGCAGTACTTC
TRBD2	TRBV4-1	once	TRBJ2-2	CASSQSGSRELFF	TGCGCCAGCAGCCAAAGCGGGAGTCGGGAGCTGTTTTTT
TRBD1	TRBV7-9	-	TRBJ1-2	CASSLPTGPNYGYTF	TGTGCCAGCAGCTTGCCGACAGGGCCCAACTATGGCTACACCTTC
-	TRBV24-1	-	TRBJ2-4	CATSDGGAKNIQYF	TGTGCCACCAGTGACGGCGGGGCCAAAAACATTCAGTACTTC
-	TRBV7-2	many	TRBJ1-2	CASRRPDLNYGYTF	TGTGCCAGCAGGAGGCCGGACCTTAACTATGGCTACACCTTC
TRBD1	TRBV18	-	TRBJ2-1	CASSPPPGQYNEQFF	TGTGCCAGCTCACCGCCCCCGGGACAGTACAATGAGCAGTTCTTC
TRBD2	TRBV11-2	-	TRBJ2-3	CASSSGYERGYAQYF	TGTGCCAGCAGCTCGGGGTACGAGCGGGGATATGCGCAGTATTTT
-	TRBV5-6	few	TRBJ2-3	CASSFLGPRVGERYNTQYF	TGTGCCAGCAGCTTCCTAGGGCCGCGCGTGGGTGAGCGATATAATACGCAGTATTTT
-	TRBV20-1	-	TRBJ1-3	CSAREVTGGNTIYF	TGCAGTGCTCGCGAAGTTACAGGGGGAAACACCATATATTTT
TRBD2	TRBV7-9	many	TRBJ2-1	CASSLGTSGRSSYNEQFF	TGTGCCAGCAGCTTAGGGACTAGCGGGAGATCGTCCTACAATGAGCAGTTCTTC
TRBD1	TRBV6-1	few	TRBJ1-4	CASSYDRAPAKLFF	TGTGCCAGCAGCTATGACAGGGCTCCGGCAAAACTGTTTTTT
-	TRBV5-6	many	TRBJ1-2	CASSLTGSGGYTF	TGTGCCAGCAGCTTGACAGGTTCGGGAGGCTACACCTTC
-	TRBV15	-	TRBJ2-4	CATSRDYGGNIQYF	TGTGCCACCAGCAGAGATTACGGGGGAAACATTCAGTACTTC
-	TRBV12-3/TRBV12-4	many	TRBJ1-2	CASTSGGRNGYTF	TGTGCCAGCACTTCGGGAGGTCGGAATGGCTACACCTTC
-	TRBV27	-	TRBJ1-3	CASPGRSPLSGNTIYF	TGTGCCAGTCCCGGGCGGTCCCCTCTTTCTGGAAACACCATATATTTT
-	TRBV6-5	-	TRBJ2-1	CASSYSKLLADVEQFF	TGTGCCAGCAGTTACTCGAAACTCCTCGCGGACGTTGAGCAGTTCTTC
TRBD2	TRBV7-2	-	TRBJ2-5	CASRCRGLAEQETQYF	TGTGCCAGCAGGTGCCGAGGGCTAGCGGAACAAGAGACCCAGTACTTC
-	TRBV28	-	TRBJ1-5	CASSLSRVGQPQHF	TGTGCCAGCAGTTTAAGTAGGGTGGGACAGCCCCAGCATTTT
TRBD2	TRBV9	-	TRBJ2-5	CASSVSGTSGIQETQYF	TGTGCCAGCAGCGTCTCGGGGACTAGCGGCATCCAAGAGACCCAGTACTTC
-	TRBV14	few	TRBJ2-7	CASSRDQISYEQYF	TGTGCCAGCAGCCGGGACCAGATCTCCTACGAGCAGTACTTC
-	TRBV2	-	TRBJ2-1	CASRLTGPNEQFF	TGTGCCAGCCGACTCACAGGGCCTAATGAGCAGTTCTTC
-	TRBV27	few	TRBJ2-7	CASRNRDNEYEQYF	TGTGCCAGCAGGAACCGGGACAACGAATACGAGCAGTACTTC
-	TRBV12-3/TRBV12-4	-	TRBJ1-2	CASTRTVDGYTF	TGTGCCAGCACCCGGACAGTCGATGGCTACACCTTC
TRBD1	TRBV6-2/TRBV6-3	few	TRBJ1-6	CASSKTGWNSPLHF	TGTGCCAGCAGTAAGACAGGGTGGAATTCACCCCTCCACTTT
-	TRBV11-2	many	TRBJ2-7	CASSLESSAVFYEQYF	TGTGCCAGCAGCTTAGAGTCTTCCGCGGTATTCTACGAGCAGTACTTC
-	TRBV6-1	-	TRBJ2-7	CASMGNYLNEQYF	TGTGCCAGCATGGGTAACTATCTAAATGAGCAGTACTTC
-	TRBV6-1	-	TRBJ1-6	CASSDRTVYNSPPHF	TGTGCCAGCAGTGATCGGACAGTCTATAATTCACCCCCCCACTTT
-	TRBV27	few	TRBJ1-6	CASSPRGGGDPYSYNSPLHF	TGTGCCAGCAGTCCTCGGGGGGGGGGAGACCCTTACTCCTATAATTCACCCCTCCACTTT
TRBD1	TRBV28	many	TRBJ1-5	CASSLYRGFQPQHF	TGTGCCAGCAGTTTATACAGGGGTTTCCAGCCCCAGCATTTT
TRBD2	TRBV6-6	few	TRBJ2-1	CASSYAGTSNNEQFF	TGTGCCAGCAGTTACGCCGGGACTAGCAACAATGAGCAGTTCTTC
TRBD2	TRBV6-4	-	TRBJ2-1	CASSQGLAGSSYNEQFF	TGTGCCAGCAGTCAGGGACTAGCGGGCAGCTCCTACAATGAGCAGTTCTTC
-	TRBV6-1	many	TRBJ2-7	CASSSEPTASYEQYF	TGTGCCAGCAGTTCAGAACCAACTGCCTCCTACGAGCAGTACTTC
TRBD2	TRBV7-8	many	TRBJ2-5	CASSFRLAGVKGETQYF	TGTGCCAGCAGCTTCCGGCTAGCGGGGGTCAAAGGGGAGACCCAGTACTTC
TRBD2	TRBV3-1	many	TRBJ2-7	CASSRTSGSHSYEQYF	TGTGCCAGCAGCCGCACTAGCGGGAGTCACTCCTACGAGCAGTACTTC
-	TRBV27	many	TRBJ2-3	CASSRQQGGETDTQYF	TGTGCCAGCAGTAGACAACAGGGCGGTGAGACAGATACGCAGTATTTT
-	TRBV12-3/TRBV12-4	-	TRBJ2-1	CASSRDGLDDEQFF	TGTGCCAGCTCTAGGGACGGGCTAGACGATGAGCAGTTCTTC
-	TRBV4-1	many	TRBJ1-1	CASSHLFSGGNTEAFF	TGCGCCAGCAGCCACCTATTCTCCGGGGGGAACACTGAAGCTTTCTTT
TRBD1	TRBV4-1	-	TRBJ2-1	CASSQPGQGSEQFF	TGCGCCAGCAGCCAACCGGGACAGGGGAGCGAGCAGTTCTTC
-	TRBV10-3	many	TRBJ1-2	CAITPGQIYGYTF	TGTGCCATTACCCCGGGACAAATCTATGGCTACACCTTC
TRBD1	TRBV11-2	-	TRBJ2-5	CASRRSLTGGQETQYF	TGTGCCAGCAGACGATCCCTTACAGGGGGACAAGAGACCCAGTACTTC
TRBD2	TRBV19	-	TRBJ2-7	CASSTGTRPYEQYF	TGTGCCAGTAGTACCGGGACTAGACCCTACGAGCAGTACTTC
-	TRBV11-2	many	TRBJ1-5	CASSLQGGQPQHF	TGTGCCAGCAGCTTACAGGGAGGTCAGCCCCAGCATTTT
TRBD1	TRBV29-1	many	TRBJ1-2	CSVEPDRGIGQGYTF	TGCAGCGTTGAACCGGACAGGGGAATAGGACAAGGCTACACCTTC
-	TRBV20-1	few	TRBJ2-7	CSAEVSGVDEQYF	TGCAGTGCTGAAGTGTCTGGGGTTGACGAGCAGTACTTC
-	TRBV19	few	TRBJ2-1	CASSLWTENEQFF	TGTGCCAGTAGTCTTTGGACAGAGAATGAGCAGTTCTTC
TRBD2	TRBV2	many	TRBJ2-1	CASKWEAGDYNEQFF	TGTGCCAGCAAGTGGGAAGCGGGAGACTACAATGAGCAGTTCTTC
-	TRBV7-8	few	TRBJ2-7	CASSYSRVSHEQYF	TGTGCCAGCAGCTACTCCAGAGTCTCCCACGAGCAGTACTTC
-	TRBV28	many	TRBJ2-1	CASSLPPAAYNEQFF	TGTGCCAGCAGTTTACCCCCAGCGGCTTACAATGAGCAGTTCTTC
-	TRBV19	-	TRBJ2-3	CATSQKQYF	TGTGCCACCTCTCAGAAGCAGTATTTT
-	TRBV28	many	TRBJ1-1	CASTGTALNTEAFF	TGTGCCAGCACCGGGACGGCCCTGAACACTGAAGCTTTCTTT
TRBD2	TRBV10-3	-	TRBJ2-1	CAISESSGRVNEQFF	TGTGCCATCAGTGAGTCGAGCGGGAGGGTCAATGAGCAGTTCTTC